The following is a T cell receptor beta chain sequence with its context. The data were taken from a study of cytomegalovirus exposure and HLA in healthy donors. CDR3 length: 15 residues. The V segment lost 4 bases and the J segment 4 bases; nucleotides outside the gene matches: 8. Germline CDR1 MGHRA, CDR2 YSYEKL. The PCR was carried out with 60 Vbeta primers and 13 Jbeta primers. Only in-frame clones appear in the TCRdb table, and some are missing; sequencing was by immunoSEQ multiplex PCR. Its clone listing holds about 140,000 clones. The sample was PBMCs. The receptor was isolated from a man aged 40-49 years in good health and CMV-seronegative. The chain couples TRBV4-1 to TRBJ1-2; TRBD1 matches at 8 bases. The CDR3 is CASSPGQGNTYGYTF. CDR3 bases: TGCGCCAGCAGCCCAGGACAGGGTAATACCTATGGCTACACCTTC.